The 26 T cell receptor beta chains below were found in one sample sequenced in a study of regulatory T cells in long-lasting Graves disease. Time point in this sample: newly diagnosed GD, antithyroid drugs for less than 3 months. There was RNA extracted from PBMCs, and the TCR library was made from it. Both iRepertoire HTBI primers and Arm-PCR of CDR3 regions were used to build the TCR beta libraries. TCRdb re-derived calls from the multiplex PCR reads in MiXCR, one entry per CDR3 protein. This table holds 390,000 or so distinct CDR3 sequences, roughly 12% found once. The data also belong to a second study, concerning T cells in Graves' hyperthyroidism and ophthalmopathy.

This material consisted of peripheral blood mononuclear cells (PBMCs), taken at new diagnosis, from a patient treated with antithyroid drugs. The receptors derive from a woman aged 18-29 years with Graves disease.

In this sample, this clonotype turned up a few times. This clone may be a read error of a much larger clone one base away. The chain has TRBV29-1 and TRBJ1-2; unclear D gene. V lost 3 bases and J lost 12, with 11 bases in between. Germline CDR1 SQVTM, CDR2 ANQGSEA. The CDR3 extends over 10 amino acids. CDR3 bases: TGCAGCGTTGAGGCGGTGCTTCACACCTTC. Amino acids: CSVEAVLHTF.

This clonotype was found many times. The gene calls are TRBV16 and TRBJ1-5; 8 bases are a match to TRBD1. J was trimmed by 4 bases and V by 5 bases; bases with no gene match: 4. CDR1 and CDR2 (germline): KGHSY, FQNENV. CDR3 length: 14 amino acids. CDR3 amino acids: CASSATGVNQPQHF. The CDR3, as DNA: TGTGCCAGCAGCGCGACAGGGGTGAATCAGCCCCAGCATTTT.

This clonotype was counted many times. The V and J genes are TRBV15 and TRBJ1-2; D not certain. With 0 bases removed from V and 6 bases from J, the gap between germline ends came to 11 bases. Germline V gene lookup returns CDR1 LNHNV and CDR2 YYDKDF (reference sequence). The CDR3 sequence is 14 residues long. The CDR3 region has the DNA TGTGCCACCAGCAGAGATACCACCGCGGATGGCTACACCTTC. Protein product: CATSRDTTADGYTF.

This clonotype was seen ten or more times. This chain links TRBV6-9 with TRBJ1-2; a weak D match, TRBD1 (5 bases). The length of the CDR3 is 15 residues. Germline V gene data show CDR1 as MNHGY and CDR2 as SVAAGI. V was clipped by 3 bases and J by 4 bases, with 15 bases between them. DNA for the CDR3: TGTGCCAGCAGTTACGGAAGAGGAGGGGTCTATGGCTACACCTTC. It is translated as CASSYGRGGVYGYTF.

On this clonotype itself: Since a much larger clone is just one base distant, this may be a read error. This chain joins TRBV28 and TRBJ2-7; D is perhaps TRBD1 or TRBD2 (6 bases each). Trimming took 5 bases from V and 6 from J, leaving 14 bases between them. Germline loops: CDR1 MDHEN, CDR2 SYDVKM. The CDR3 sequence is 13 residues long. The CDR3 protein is CASSGWGALEQYV. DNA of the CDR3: TGTGCCAGCAGTGGATGGGGGGCCCTCGAGCAGTACGTC.

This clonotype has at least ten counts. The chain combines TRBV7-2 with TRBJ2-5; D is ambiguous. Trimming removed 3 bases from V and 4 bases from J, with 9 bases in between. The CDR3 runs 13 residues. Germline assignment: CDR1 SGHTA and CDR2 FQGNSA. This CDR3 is CASSLNSRETQYF. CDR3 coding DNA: TGTGCCAGCAGCTTGAATAGCAGAGAGACCCAGTACTTC.

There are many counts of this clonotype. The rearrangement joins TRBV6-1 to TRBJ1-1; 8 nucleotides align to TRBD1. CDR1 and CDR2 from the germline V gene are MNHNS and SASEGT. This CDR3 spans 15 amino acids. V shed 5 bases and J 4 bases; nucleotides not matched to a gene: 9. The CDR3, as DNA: TGTGCCAGCAGTCTCGCAGGGGGCGCGGGCACTGAAGCTTTCTTT. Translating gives CASSLAGGAGTEAFF.

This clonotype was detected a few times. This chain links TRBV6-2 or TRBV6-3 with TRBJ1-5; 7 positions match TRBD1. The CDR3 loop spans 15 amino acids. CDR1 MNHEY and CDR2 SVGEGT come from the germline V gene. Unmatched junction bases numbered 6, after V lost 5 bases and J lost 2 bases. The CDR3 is CASSPTGVGNQPQHF. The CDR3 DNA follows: TGTGCCAGCAGTCCCACAGGGGTTGGCAATCAGCCCCAGCATTTT.

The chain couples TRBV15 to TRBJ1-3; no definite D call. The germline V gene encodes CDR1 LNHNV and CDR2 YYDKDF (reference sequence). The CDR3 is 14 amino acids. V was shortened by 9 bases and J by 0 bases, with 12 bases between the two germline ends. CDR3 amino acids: CATATVNSGNTIYF. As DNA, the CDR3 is TGTGCCACGGCAACAGTAAACTCTGGAAACACCATATATTTT.

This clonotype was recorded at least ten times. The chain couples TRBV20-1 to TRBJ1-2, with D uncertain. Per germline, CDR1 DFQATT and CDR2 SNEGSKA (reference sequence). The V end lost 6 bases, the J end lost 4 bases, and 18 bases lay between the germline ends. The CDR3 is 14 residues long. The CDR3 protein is CSALLQQLPYGYTF. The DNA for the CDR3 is TGCAGTGCCCTCCTACAACAACTACCCTATGGCTACACCTTC.

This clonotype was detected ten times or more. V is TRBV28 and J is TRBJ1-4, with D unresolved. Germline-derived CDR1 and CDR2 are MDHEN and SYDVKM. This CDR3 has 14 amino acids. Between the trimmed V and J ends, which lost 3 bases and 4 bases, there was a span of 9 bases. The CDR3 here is CASSLWPDNEKLFF. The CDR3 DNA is TGTGCCAGCAGTTTGTGGCCGGATAATGAAAAACTGTTTTTT.

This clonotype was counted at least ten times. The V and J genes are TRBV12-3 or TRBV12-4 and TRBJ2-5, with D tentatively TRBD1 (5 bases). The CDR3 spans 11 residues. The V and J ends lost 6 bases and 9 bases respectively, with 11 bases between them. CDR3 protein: CASRSSGSQYF. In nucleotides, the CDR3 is TGTGCCAGCAGAAGCTCAGGGTCCCAGTACTTC.

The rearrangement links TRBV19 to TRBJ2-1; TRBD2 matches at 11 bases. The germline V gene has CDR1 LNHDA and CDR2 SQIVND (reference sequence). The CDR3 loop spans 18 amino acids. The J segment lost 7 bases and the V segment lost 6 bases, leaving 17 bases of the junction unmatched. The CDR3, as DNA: TGTGCCAGTAGACCCTCCTTTTTACTAGCGGGGGTGGGGAATGAGCAGTTCTTC. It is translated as CASRPSFLLAGVGNEQFF. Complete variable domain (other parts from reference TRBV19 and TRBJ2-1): DGGITQSPKYLFRKEGQNVTLSCEQNLNHDAMYWYRQDPGQGLRLIYYSQIVNDFQKGDIAEGYSVSREKKESFPLTVTSAQKNPTAFYLCASRPSFLLAGVGNEQFFGPGTRLTVL.

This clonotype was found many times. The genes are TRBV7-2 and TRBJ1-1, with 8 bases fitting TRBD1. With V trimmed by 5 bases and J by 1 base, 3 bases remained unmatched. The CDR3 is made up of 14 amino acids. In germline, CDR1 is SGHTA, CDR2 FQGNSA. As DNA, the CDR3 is TGTGCCAGCAGCAACGGACAGGGGAACACTGAAGCTTTCTTT. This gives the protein CASSNGQGNTEAFF.

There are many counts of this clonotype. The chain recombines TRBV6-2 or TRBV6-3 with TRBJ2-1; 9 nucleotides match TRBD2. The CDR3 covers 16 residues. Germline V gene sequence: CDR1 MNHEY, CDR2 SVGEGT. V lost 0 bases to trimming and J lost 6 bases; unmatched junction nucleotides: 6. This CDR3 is CASSYSSSGGSNEQFF. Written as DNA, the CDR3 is TGTGCCAGCAGTTACTCGTCCAGCGGGGGGAGCAATGAGCAGTTCTTC.

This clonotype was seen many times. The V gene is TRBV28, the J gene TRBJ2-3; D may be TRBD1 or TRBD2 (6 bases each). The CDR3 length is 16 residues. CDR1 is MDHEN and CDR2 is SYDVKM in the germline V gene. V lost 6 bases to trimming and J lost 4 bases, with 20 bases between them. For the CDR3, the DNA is TGTGCCAGCAGGGTGTCGGGGGCGCCGGGTGCAGATACGCAGTATTTT. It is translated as CASRVSGAPGADTQYF.

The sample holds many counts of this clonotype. The chain's CDR3 is CATSKDGADTEAFF. The CDR3 DNA is TGTGCCACCAGCAAAGACGGGGCGGACACTGAAGCTTTCTTT. The V gene is TRBV24-1, the J gene TRBJ1-1, with D maybe TRBD1 (5 bases). In germline, CDR1 is KGHDR, CDR2 SFDVKD. Trimming left V 7 bases short and J 3 bases short, with 14 bases between. The CDR3 sequence is 14 residues long.

The CDR3 region is CSVVGGAFFHEQYF. The CDR3 DNA is TGCAGCGTTGTCGGCGGGGCCTTTTTTCACGAGCAGTACTTC. This chain joins TRBV29-1 and TRBJ2-7, with a weak D call TRBD2 (6 bases). Trimming shortened V by 4 bases and J by 5 bases, and 18 bases separated the two germline ends. There are 14 residues in the CDR3. Germline lookup yields CDR1 SQVTM and CDR2 ANQGSEA.

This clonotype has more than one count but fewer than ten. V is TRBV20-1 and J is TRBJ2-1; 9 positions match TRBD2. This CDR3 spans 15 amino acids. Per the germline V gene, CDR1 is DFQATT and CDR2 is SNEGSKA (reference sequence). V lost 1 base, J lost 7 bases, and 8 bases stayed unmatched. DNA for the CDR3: TGCAGTGCTAGAGTTGTCGGACTAGCGAGGAATGAGCAGTTCTTC. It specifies CSARVVGLARNEQFF.

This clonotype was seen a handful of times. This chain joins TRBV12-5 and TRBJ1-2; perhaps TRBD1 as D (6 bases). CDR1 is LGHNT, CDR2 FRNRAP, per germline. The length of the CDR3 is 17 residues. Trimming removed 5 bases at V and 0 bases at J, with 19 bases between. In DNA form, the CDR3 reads TGTGCTAGTGGTCGGGGGGGGGCAGCTGGAGCTAACTATGGCTACACCTTC. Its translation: CASGRGGAAGANYGYTF.

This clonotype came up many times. The CDR3 DNA sequence: TGTGCCTGCCTTGGCGGGAGGGGAGGGGGTGAGCAGTTCTTC. Protein product: CACLGGRGGGEQFF. This chain connects TRBV30 to TRBJ2-1, with TRBD2 matching 9 bases. V dropped 6 bases and J dropped 9; count of bases not matched to a gene: 12. This CDR3 region has 14 residues. Germline V gene lookup returns CDR1 GTSNPN and CDR2 SVGIG (reference sequence). The full variable domain, completed using reference TRBV30 and TRBJ2-1, is SQTIHQWPATLVQPVGSPLSLECTVEGTSNPNLYWYRQAAGRGLQLLFYSVGIGQISSEVPQNLSASRPQDRQFILSSKKLLLSDSGFYLCACLGGRGGGEQFFGPGTRLTVL.

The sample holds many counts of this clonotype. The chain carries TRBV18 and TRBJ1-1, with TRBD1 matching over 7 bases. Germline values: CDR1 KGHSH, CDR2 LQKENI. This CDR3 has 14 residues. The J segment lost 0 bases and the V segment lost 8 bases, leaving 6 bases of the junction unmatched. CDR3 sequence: CASSRDRLNTEAFF. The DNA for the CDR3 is TGTGCCAGCAGCCGGGACAGATTGAACACTGAAGCTTTCTTT.

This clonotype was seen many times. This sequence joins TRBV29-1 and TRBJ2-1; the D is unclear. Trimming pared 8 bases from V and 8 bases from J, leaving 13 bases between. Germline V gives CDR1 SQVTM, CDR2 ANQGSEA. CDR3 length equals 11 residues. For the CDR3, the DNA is TGCAGCACCAGTAGGTTTGATGAGCAGTTCTTC. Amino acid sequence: CSTSRFDEQFF.

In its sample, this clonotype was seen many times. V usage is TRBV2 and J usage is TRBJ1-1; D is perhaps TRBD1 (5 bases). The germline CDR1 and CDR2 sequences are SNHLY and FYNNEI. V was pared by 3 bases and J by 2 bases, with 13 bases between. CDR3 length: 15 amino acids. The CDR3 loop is CASSDGDLVNTEAFF. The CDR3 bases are TGTGCCAGCAGTGACGGGGACCTCGTAAACACTGAAGCTTTCTTT.

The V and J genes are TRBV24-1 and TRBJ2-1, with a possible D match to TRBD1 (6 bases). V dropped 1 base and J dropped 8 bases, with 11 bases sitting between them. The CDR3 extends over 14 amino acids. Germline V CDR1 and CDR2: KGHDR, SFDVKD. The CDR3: CATSDFYRADEQFF. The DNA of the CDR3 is TGTGCCACCAGTGATTTCTACAGGGCCGATGAGCAGTTCTTC.

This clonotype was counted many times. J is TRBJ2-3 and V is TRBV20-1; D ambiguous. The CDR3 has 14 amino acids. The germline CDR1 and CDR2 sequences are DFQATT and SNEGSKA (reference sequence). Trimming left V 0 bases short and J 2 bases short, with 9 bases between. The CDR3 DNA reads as TGCAGTGCTAGAGATAAGGAATTCACAGATACGCAGTATTTT. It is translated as CSARDKEFTDTQYF.